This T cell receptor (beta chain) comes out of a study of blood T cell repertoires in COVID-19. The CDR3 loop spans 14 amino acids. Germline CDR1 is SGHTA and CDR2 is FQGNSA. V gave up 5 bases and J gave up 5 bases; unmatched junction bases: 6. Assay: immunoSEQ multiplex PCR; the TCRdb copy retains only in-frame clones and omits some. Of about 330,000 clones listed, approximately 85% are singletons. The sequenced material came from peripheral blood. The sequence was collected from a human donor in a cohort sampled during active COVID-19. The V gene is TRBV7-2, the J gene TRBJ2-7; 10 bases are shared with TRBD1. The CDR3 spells CASSISGTGDEQYF. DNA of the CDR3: TGTGCCAGCAGCATATCCGGGACAGGGGACGAGCAGTACTTC.